This passage covers 30 T cell receptor beta chains from one sample sequenced in a study of T cell responses to AZD1222 COVID-19 vaccine. Sequencing was performed with immunoSEQ multiplex PCR; in TCRdb, only in-frame clones are kept and a portion is missing. This repertoire shows 79,000 or so clones, about 80% found once; its top ten account for roughly 29%. The sequencing used peripheral blood, collected 28 days after the second dose of the MenACWY control vaccine. The receptors derive from an adult who received the MenACWY meningococcal vaccine as a control.

This chain connects TRBV7-9 to TRBJ2-7, with D possibly being TRBD2 (6 bases). This CDR3 has 13 amino acids. V was shortened by 5 bases and J by 6 bases, with 14 bases between the two germline ends. The V gene's germline CDR1 is SEHNR and CDR2 FQNEAQ (reference sequence). In DNA, the CDR3 is TGTGCCAGCAGCCGAGCGACTAGTCCCGAGCAGTACTTC. This gives the protein CASSRATSPEQYF.

The V and J genes are TRBV5-1 and TRBJ2-1; 8 bases align to TRBD2. Germline-derived CDR1 and CDR2 are SGHRS and YFSETQ. Trimming removed 4 bases from V and 0 bases from J; junction bases left unmatched: 6. This CDR3 comprises 16 residues. The CDR3 region has the DNA TGCGCCAGCAGCCTAAGGACTAGCTTCTCCTACAATGAGCAGTTCTTC. It translates to CASSLRTSFSYNEQFF. The complete variable domain, with remaining parts taken from reference TRBV5-1 and TRBJ2-1, reads KAGVTQTPRYLIKTRGQQVTLSCSPISGHRSVSWYQQTPGQGLQFLFEYFSETQRNKGNFPGRFSGRQFSNSRSEMNVSTLELGDSALYLCASSLRTSFSYNEQFFGPGTRLTVL.

This chain joins TRBV27 and TRBJ1-2; D is perhaps TRBD1 (5 bases). This CDR3 is built from 13 residues. V was cut by 4 bases and J by 8 bases, with 14 bases left in between. In germline, CDR1 is MNHEY, CDR2 SMNVEV (reference sequence). CDR3 sequence reads: CASSSGDGRGYTF. The CDR3 nucleotides read TGTGCCAGCAGTTCCGGGGACGGCCGGGGCTACACCTTC.

This chain uses TRBV18 with TRBJ2-7; a weak D match, TRBD2 (7 bases). Germline V gives CDR1 KGHSH, CDR2 LQKENI. This CDR3 region has 15 residues. Trimming pared 3 bases from V and 5 bases from J, leaving 17 bases between. CDR3 amino acids: CASSPRGAPENEQYF. The DNA of the CDR3 is TGTGCCAGCTCACCCCGGGGGGCGCCCGAGAACGAGCAGTACTTC.

This clone was counted between two and nine times. The V gene is TRBV19, the J gene TRBJ1-2; D call uncertain. The CDR3 has 12 amino acids. Deletions cut 9 bases from V and 4 bases from J, with 12 bases between. Germline V gene data show CDR1 as LNHDA and CDR2 as SQIVND (reference sequence). CDR3 in amino acids: CASSPTGYGYTF. CDR3 DNA sequence: TGTGCCAGCTCCCCGACGGGCTATGGCTACACCTTC.

The rearrangement uses TRBV3-1 (or the pseudogene TRBV3-2) and TRBJ1-4; no reliable D call. V gave up 1 base and J gave up 11 bases, with 5 bases separating them. The CDR3 runs to 11 residues. CDR1 is LGHDT, CDR2 YNNKEL, per germline (reference sequence). CDR3 protein: CASSQVGKLFF. Here the CDR3 DNA reads TGTGCCAGCAGCCAAGTAGGGAAACTGTTTTTT.

The chain recombines TRBV7-8 with TRBJ1-6, with D possibly TRBD1 on 5 matching bases. CDR1 is SGHVS, CDR2 FQNEAQ, per germline. The CDR3 totals 14 residues. Deletions cut 4 bases from V and 7 bases from J, with 11 bases between. CDR3 sequence: CASSSGLLNSPLHF. Written as DNA, the CDR3 is TGTGCCAGCAGCTCGGGACTGCTAAATTCACCCCTCCACTTT.

This chain connects TRBV19 to TRBJ1-2; D is uncertain. Trimming removed 6 bases from V and 0 bases from J, with 11 bases in between. The germline V gene encodes CDR1 LNHDA and CDR2 SQIVND (reference sequence). The CDR3 contains 14 residues. The CDR3 protein is CASSPLTTNYGYTF. DNA of the CDR3: TGTGCCAGTAGCCCCTTAACAACTAACTATGGCTACACCTTC.

This chain links TRBV7-3 with TRBJ2-3; D is tentatively TRBD1 or TRBD2 (6 bases each). This CDR3 contains 15 residues. V dropped 1 base and J dropped 4 bases, with 12 bases sitting between them. Per the germline V gene, CDR1 is SGHTA and CDR2 is FQGTGA. The CDR3 nucleotides are TGTGCCAGCAGCTTAATCGGAGGGGGTCCAGATACGCAGTATTTT. This codes for CASSLIGGGPDTQYF. The full variable domain, its missing parts supplied by reference TRBV7-3 and TRBJ2-3, is GAGVSQTPSNKVTEKGKYVELRCDPISGHTALYWYRQSLGQGPEFLIYFQGTGAADDSGLPNDRFFAVRPEGSVSTLKIQRTERGDSAVYLCASSLIGGGPDTQYFGPGTRLTVL.

The rearrangement uses TRBV2 and TRBJ2-7; 7 positions match TRBD2. The CDR3 is 16 amino acids. CDR1 is SNHLY, CDR2 FYNNEI, per germline. Unmatched junction bases numbered 16, after V lost 8 bases and J lost 3 bases. The CDR3 loop is CASLGASGGVSYEQYF. DNA for the CDR3: TGTGCCAGCTTAGGGGCTAGCGGAGGGGTGAGCTACGAGCAGTACTTC.

The chain's CDR3 is CASNYLTGELFF. The CDR3 bases are TGTGCCAGCAACTACCTTACCGGGGAGCTGTTTTTT. V gene TRBV12-3 or TRBV12-4 combines with J gene TRBJ2-2; unclear D gene. V was pared by 7 bases and J by 5 bases, with 8 bases between. The CDR3 sequence is 12 residues long.

This clone was counted only a few times. The rearrangement links TRBV29-1 to TRBJ2-7, with 8 bases matching TRBD1. Looked up from germline, CDR1 is SQVTM and CDR2 is ANQGSEA. The V segment lost 4 bases and the J segment 3 bases; nucleotides outside the gene matches: 8. CDR3 length: 14 residues. The CDR3 loop is CSVGQGSGYYEQYF. The CDR3, as DNA: TGCAGCGTTGGACAGGGGAGCGGATACTACGAGCAGTACTTC.

This CDR3 is CASSTGQGIDTQYF. For the CDR3, the DNA is TGCGCCAGCAGCACGGGACAGGGAATAGATACGCAGTATTTT. The chain has TRBV5-1 and TRBJ2-3, with 9 bases matching TRBD1. Trimming took 4 bases from V and 5 from J; bases not matched to a gene: 5. Germline V gene lookup returns CDR1 SGHRS and CDR2 YFSETQ. The CDR3 length is 14 residues.

The chain uses TRBV7-9 and TRBJ1-4, with a tentative D call TRBD1 (5 bases). Germline V CDR1 and CDR2: SEHNR, FQNEAQ (reference sequence). This CDR3 comprises 15 residues. Trimming removed 1 base at V and 7 bases at J, with 13 bases between. CDR3 nucleotide sequence: TGTGCCAGCAGCTTAGGGTCAACAGGCGGTGAAAAACTGTTTTTT. It is translated as CASSLGSTGGEKLFF.

The sample holds a few counts of this clone. The same CDR3 can be traced to other DNA sequences in this sample. V gene TRBV3-1 (or the pseudogene TRBV3-2) combines with J gene TRBJ1-1; D is undetermined. The CDR3 length is 14 residues. CDR1 is LGHDT, CDR2 YNNKEL, per germline (reference sequence). Between the trimmed V and J ends, which lost 5 bases and 1 base, there was a span of 11 bases. The CDR3 reads CASSATRKNTEAFF. For the CDR3, the DNA is TGTGCCAGCAGCGCAACGCGCAAGAACACTGAAGCTTTCTTT.

This clone was detected only a few times. CDR3 nucleotide sequence: TGTGCCAGTAGTTTCCGGGGACTAGCGGGGGGCACAGATACGCAGTATTTT. Its translation is CASSFRGLAGGTDTQYF. The chain couples TRBV19 to TRBJ2-3, with 14 bases aligning to TRBD2. The CDR3 has 17 residues. Germline-derived CDR1 and CDR2 are LNHDA and SQIVND (reference sequence). V shed 5 bases, J shed 1 base, and the junction held 5 bases outside the gene matches.

V usage is TRBV3-1 (or the pseudogene TRBV3-2) and J usage is TRBJ2-1; D gene ambiguous. Germline V lookup: CDR1 LGHDT, CDR2 YNNKEL (reference sequence). Trimming shortened V by 1 base and J by 8 bases, and 9 bases separated the two germline ends. The CDR3 consists of 13 residues. CDR3 DNA: TGTGCCAGCAGCCAAGGTGGGTTCGATGAGCAGTTCTTC. This encodes CASSQGGFDEQFF.

The chain uses TRBV6-1 and TRBJ1-4, with 9 bases matching TRBD1. CDR3 length: 16 amino acids. Germline V gene data show CDR1 as MNHNS and CDR2 as SASEGT. V was clipped by 4 bases and J by 5 bases; unmatched bases: 8. The CDR3 sequence is CASSVAPGQGNEKLFF. CDR3 DNA: TGTGCCAGCAGTGTCGCCCCGGGACAGGGAAATGAAAAACTGTTTTTT.

This rearrangement joins TRBV7-9 to TRBJ2-1; TRBD1 matches at 7 bases. After removal of 5 bases from V and 10 bases from J, the junction contained 14 bases not matched to a gene. CDR3 size: 15 residues. Germline loops: CDR1 SEHNR, CDR2 FQNEAQ (reference sequence). The CDR3 here is CASSGRGSGTREQFF. CDR3 nucleotide sequence: TGTGCCAGCAGCGGCAGGGGGTCCGGGACACGGGAGCAGTTCTTC.

A few counts support this clone. The chain recombines TRBV5-1 with TRBJ1-4; the D gene is possibly TRBD1 (6 bases). Germline V gene data show CDR1 as SGHRS and CDR2 as YFSETQ. V shed 4 bases and J shed 5 bases, with 12 bases lying between them. The CDR3 extends over 14 amino acids. The CDR3: CASSVGGTNEKLFF. In nucleotides, the CDR3 is TGCGCCAGCAGCGTAGGGGGAACAAATGAAAAACTGTTTTTT.

CDR3 sequence reads: CAWSTRGDNSPLHF. CDR3 nucleotides: TGTGCCTGGAGCACCCGGGGAGATAATTCACCCCTCCACTTT. V usage is TRBV30 and J usage is TRBJ1-6; the D is unclear. Germline V gives CDR1 GTSNPN, CDR2 SVGIG (reference sequence). The CDR3 totals 14 residues. Trimming left V 3 bases short and J 5 bases short, with 11 bases between.

This chain uses TRBV18 with TRBJ1-5; D ambiguous. Trimming removed 2 bases from V and 0 bases from J, with 2 bases in between. CDR3 size: 13 residues. From germline, CDR1 is KGHSH and CDR2 LQKENI. The CDR3 DNA is TGTGCCAGCTCACCAGGTAGCAATCAGCCCCAGCATTTT. Its translation is CASSPGSNQPQHF.

The gene calls are TRBV27 and TRBJ1-3; D is unresolved. CDR3 length: 14 amino acids. Germline-derived CDR1 and CDR2 are MNHEY and SMNVEV (reference sequence). V lost 5 bases, J lost 2 bases, and 10 bases lay in between. CDR3 protein: CASSERAAGNTIYF. Here the CDR3 DNA reads TGTGCCAGCAGTGAGAGAGCGGCTGGAAACACCATATATTTT.

The CDR3 reads CASSISSGTNEKLFF. The CDR3 DNA reads as TGTGCCAGTAGTATTTCTTCGGGGACTAATGAAAAACTGTTTTTT. The genes are TRBV19 and TRBJ1-4; D remains ambiguous. The germline V gene encodes CDR1 LNHDA and CDR2 SQIVND (reference sequence). V was clipped by 3 bases and J by 2 bases, with 10 bases between them. This CDR3 has 15 residues. The full variable domain, rest sourced from reference TRBV19 and TRBJ1-4, is DGGITQSPKYLFRKEGQNVTLSCEQNLNHDAMYWYRQDPGQGLRLIYYSQIVNDFQKGDIAEGYSVSREKKESFPLTVTSAQKNPTAFYLCASSISSGTNEKLFFGSGTQLSVL.

The V gene is TRBV6-5, the J gene TRBJ2-1, with 11 positions matching TRBD2. Trimming at V came to 8 bases and at J to 4 bases, leaving 4 bases not matched to a gene. Germline lookup yields CDR1 MNHEY and CDR2 SVGAGI. This CDR3 has 14 amino acids. CDR3: CASLTSGSYNEQFF. The CDR3 DNA sequence: TGTGCCAGCTTAACTAGCGGGAGTTACAATGAGCAGTTCTTC.

The chain combines TRBV5-1 with TRBJ2-5, with a weak D call TRBD1 (6 bases). V was cut by 4 bases and J by 2 bases, with 12 bases left in between. This CDR3 spans 14 amino acids. CDR1 and CDR2 from the germline V gene are SGHRS and YFSETQ. CDR3 DNA sequence: TGCGCCAGCAGCCTGACAGGTGTACAAGAGACCCAGTACTTC. Its translation: CASSLTGVQETQYF.

This clone has a handful of counts. This CDR3 is also generated by other DNA sequences in the sample. The V gene is TRBV5-4, the J gene TRBJ1-3; D gene ambiguous. The V end was cut by 0 bases, the J end by 0 bases, with 4 bases between. This CDR3 has 14 amino acids. In germline, CDR1 is SGHNT, CDR2 YYREEE (reference sequence). In DNA form, the CDR3 reads TGTGCCAGCAGCTTGGACCCCTCTGGAAACACCATATATTTT. It yields the protein CASSLDPSGNTIYF.

The V gene is TRBV28, the J gene TRBJ1-1; 9 bases match TRBD1. V lost 2 bases, J lost 1 base, and 5 bases stayed unmatched. This CDR3 has 16 residues. CDR1 and CDR2 from the germline V gene are MDHEN and SYDVKM. CDR3 amino acids: CASSLPGGQGNTEAFF. The CDR3 DNA follows: TGTGCCAGCAGTTTACCCGGGGGACAGGGGAACACTGAAGCTTTCTTT.

This clone was recorded only once. The chain recombines TRBV6-5 with TRBJ1-4; 8 nucleotides line up with TRBD1. The V and J ends lost 4 bases and 7 bases, in that order; junction bases with no gene match: 8. There are 15 residues in the CDR3. Germline CDR1 reads MNHEY; CDR2 reads SVGAGI. The CDR3 DNA follows: TGTGCCAGCAGTTCCTCAGGGGGCGTTAGTGAAAAACTGTTTTTT. It encodes CASSSSGGVSEKLFF.

This clone has just a few counts. The chain is built from TRBV5-3 and TRBJ2-1; 16 bases line up with TRBD2. TRBV5-3 is an open reading frame, and its role is uncertain. V lost 9 bases, J lost 5 bases, and 14 bases stayed unmatched. The CDR3 covers 18 residues. The CDR3 region has the DNA TGTGCCATACCTACCGGGACTAGCGGGAGGGACCTCAACAATGAGCAGTTCTTC. Its translation is CAIPTGTSGRDLNNEQFF.